This is a list of T cell receptor beta chains from one sample in a study of blood T cell repertoires in COVID-19. Libraries were prepared by immunoSEQ multiplex PCR; TCRdb keeps only in-frame clonotypes and omits some of them. Of about 190,000 clones in the sample, 70% to 85% were seen once. The sequencing sample was made of PBMCs or T cells enriched from blood (not recorded which). Every receptor here comes from a woman between 25 and 40 years old who had recovered from COVID-19. Each CDR3 is given with its conserved first and last residue. The D gene is left open where the match is weak. Size values are once, few and many counts, or a class for expanded clones, and some rows have none.

>-|-|TRBJ1-6|TRBV23-1
TGCGCCAGCAGTCAAGGGGGGGATTCACCCCTCCACTTT
CASSQGGDSPLHF
>-|-|TRBJ2-1|TRBV5-1
TGCGCCAGCAGCTTCTTTTCACGGGGGGCCTCCTACAATGAGCAGTTCTTC
CASSFFSRGASYNEQFF
>TRBD1|-|TRBJ2-6|TRBV11-3
TGTGCCAGCAGCTCCGGGACAGCTGGGGCCAACGTCCTGACTTTC
CASSSGTAGANVLTF
>-|-|TRBJ1-1|TRBV28
TGTGCCAGCCCGAAAGCAACGGGACTCGAGAACACTGAAGCTTTCTTT
CASPKATGLENTEAFF
>-|-|TRBJ1-6|TRBV4-2
TGTGCCAGCAGCCAAGGCCCTCCTGGACAGAGCTCCTATAATTCACCCCTCCACTTT
CASSQGPPGQSSYNSPLHF
>-|-|TRBJ2-1|TRBV1
TGCACCAGCAGCCAAGGCCGCCCAACGGCGGGGGGGATGGTCTCCTACAATGAGCAGTTCTTC
CTSSQGRPTAGGMVSYNEQFF
>TRBD2|-|TRBJ2-1|TRBV9
TGTGCCAGCAGCGTAGGTGAAGGACTAGCGGCATCCTACAATGAGCAGTTCTTC
CASSVGEGLAASYNEQFF
>TRBD2|once|TRBJ2-1|TRBV28
TGTGCCAGCAGTAGTCCCGGGGGGAGGACCTACAATGAGCAGTTCTTC
CASSSPGGRTYNEQFF
>-|once|TRBJ2-2|TRBV13
TGTGCCAGCAGTCTCGAGGGCGCCGGGGAGCTGTTTTTT
CASSLEGAGELFF
>-|-|TRBJ2-7|TRBV19
TGTGCCAGTAGTATCGACAGCTCCTACGAGCAGTACTTC
CASSIDSSYEQYF
>TRBD2|-|TRBJ2-2|TRBV27
TGTGCCAGCAGCCTACGGACTAGCGGGGGTGGGAACACCGGGGAGCTGTTTTTT
CASSLRTSGGGNTGELFF
>-|once|TRBJ1-2|TRBV7-2
TGTGCCAGCAGCTTATGGCAGGGGAACGATGGCTACACCTTC
CASSLWQGNDGYTF
>-|-|TRBJ1-5|TRBV27
TGTGCCAGCAGTTTAAACAGGGATCAGCCCCAGCATTTT
CASSLNRDQPQHF
>-|once|TRBJ1-1|TRBV5-1
TGCGCCAGCAGCACAGGTACAGGGAACACTGAAGCTTTCTTT
CASSTGTGNTEAFF
>-|-|TRBJ1-1|TRBV11-2
TGTGCCAGCAGTTCCTCGTCTGGGGGGACTGAAGCTTTCTTT
CASSSSSGGTEAFF
>-|-|TRBJ2-5|TRBV19
TGTGCCACCTCAGGCTGGGCTCCAGATCAAGAGACCCAGTACTTC
CATSGWAPDQETQYF
>TRBD2|-|TRBJ2-7|TRBV19
TGTGCCAGTAGTATAGATCGTGGGAGGGGACTGGAGGCCTACGAGCAGTACTTC
CASSIDRGRGLEAYEQYF
>TRBD2|-|TRBJ2-1|TRBV3-1/TRBV3-2
TGTGCCAGCAGCCAAGGGACTAGCGATGAGCAGTTCTTC
CASSQGTSDEQFF
>-|once|TRBJ1-5|TRBV27
TGTGCCAGCAGTTTGAGGCAGGGTGGACAGCCCCAGCATTTT
CASSLRQGGQPQHF
>-|-|TRBJ1-1|TRBV18
TGTGCCAGCTCACCACCGACACGGACTGAAGCTTTCTTT
CASSPPTRTEAFF
>TRBD2|-|TRBJ2-7|TRBV2
TGTGCCAGCAGACTGGGACTAGCGGCTTATGGCGACGAGCAGTACTTC
CASRLGLAAYGDEQYF
>-|-|TRBJ1-2|TRBV3-1/TRBV3-2
TGTGCCAGCAGCCACGCAGGGTCGCGGCGCAACTATGGCTACACCTTC
CASSHAGSRRNYGYTF
>-|-|TRBJ1-1|TRBV5-1
TGCGCCAGCAGCTTGGAAGGGGCTGGCACTGAAGCTTTCTTT
CASSLEGAGTEAFF
>TRBD2|-|TRBJ2-1|TRBV3-1/TRBV3-2
TGTGCCAGCAGACAATTGCTGGGGAAAGCGGGGGGGCACAATGAGCAGTTCTTC
CASRQLLGKAGGHNEQFF
>-|-|TRBJ1-2|TRBV5-8
TGTGCCAGCTTTACTGGACACCACTATGGCTACACCTTC
CASFTGHHYGYTF
>TRBD1|-|TRBJ1-1|TRBV28
TGTGCCATCCAGAGCAGGGGGCGGAACACTGAAGCTTTCTTT
CAIQSRGRNTEAFF
>TRBD2|-|TRBJ2-3|TRBV24-1
TGTGCCACCAGTGCGCATCTAGGAAAAGCGGGAGGGATAGATACGCAGTATTTT
CATSAHLGKAGGIDTQYF
>-|-|TRBJ1-1|TRBV7-2
TGTGCCAGCAGCTTACCCCGTTCAGGGACACAAAGTACGGAAGCTTTCTTT
CASSLPRSGTQSTEAFF
>TRBD2|-|TRBJ2-7|TRBV19
TGTGCCAGTAGTCTTGCGGTAGCGGGACCCTACGAGCAGTACTTC
CASSLAVAGPYEQYF
>TRBD1|-|TRBJ1-1|TRBV7-9
TGTGCCAGCAGCTCGAGACAGGGGGCGTTAGGTATGAACACTGAAGCTTTCTTT
CASSSRQGALGMNTEAFF
>-|-|TRBJ2-7|TRBV9
TGTGCCAGCAGCGTGGCACAGAGCTCCTACGAGCAGTACTTC
CASSVAQSSYEQYF
>TRBD2|-|TRBJ2-3|TRBV9
TGTGCCAGCAGCGGGGGGACTAGCCCCACAGATACGCAGTATTTT
CASSGGTSPTDTQYF
>TRBD1|-|TRBJ1-5|TRBV19
TGTGCCAGTAGTAAACCGGGACAGGGAGGACAGCCCCAGCATTTT
CASSKPGQGGQPQHF
>TRBD2|-|TRBJ2-2|TRBV5-1
TGCGCCAGCAGCATGACTAGCGGGACGGCCGGGGAGCTGTTTTTT
CASSMTSGTAGELFF
>-|-|TRBJ2-7|TRBV28
TGTGCCAGCAGTTCTAACCTGAAGGAGCAGTACTTC
CASSSNLKEQYF
>-|-|TRBJ1-1|TRBV10-3
TGTGCCATCGAGGACACCTTCGGGACTGAAGCTTTCTTT
CAIEDTFGTEAFF
>-|-|TRBJ1-3|TRBV10-3
TGTGCCATCAGTGGCGAGACATCTGGAAACACCATATATTTT
CAISGETSGNTIYF
>-|few|TRBJ2-7|TRBV5-1
TGCGCCAGCAGCACCGGGGTGGCAGTCGAGCAGTACTTC
CASSTGVAVEQYF
>TRBD1|-|TRBJ1-3|TRBV15
TGTGCCACCAGGGTGACAGGGGGCCGGGGAAACACCATATATTTT
CATRVTGGRGNTIYF
>-|-|TRBJ2-6|TRBV19
TGTGCCAGTAGTACCGATCAGGGAAATGGGGCCAACGTCCTGACTTTC
CASSTDQGNGANVLTF
>-|-|TRBJ1-5|TRBV7-6
TGTGCCAGCAGCGCAAACAGAAATCAGCCCCAGCATTTT
CASSANRNQPQHF
>TRBD2|-|TRBJ2-5|TRBV19
TGTGCCAGTAGTATCTCAAACACCCCGGGACTAGCGGGGGAGACCCAGTACTTC
CASSISNTPGLAGETQYF
>-|-|TRBJ1-6|TRBV6-4
TGTGCCAGCAGCCCCGCGATGGGGCCCGGTTCACCCCTCCACTTT
CASSPAMGPGSPLHF
>-|-|TRBJ1-5|TRBV5-4
TGTGCCACCCAGGGCGCTCGTAATCAGCCCCAGCATTTT
CATQGARNQPQHF
>-|-|TRBJ1-4|TRBV21-1
TGTGCCAGCAGCAAAGGAGGGGGACCAACTAATGAAAAACTGTTTTTT
CASSKGGGPTNEKLFF
>-|once|TRBJ1-5|TRBV15
TGTGCCACCAACGACAGGTTCAATCAGCCCCAGCATTTT
CATNDRFNQPQHF
>-|-|TRBJ1-3|TRBV6-5
TGTGCCAGTCGCGAGCGGGGCAGCTCTGGAAACACCATATATTTT
CASRERGSSGNTIYF
>TRBD2|many|TRBJ2-1|TRBV5-1
TGCGCCAGCAGTCAGGGAGCGGGAGTCAATAATGAGCAGTTCTTC
CASSQGAGVNNEQFF
>-|-|TRBJ2-2|TRBV7-9
TGTGCCAGCAGCTTACTGGGGGGCACCGGGGAGCTGTTTTTT
CASSLLGGTGELFF
>TRBD1|-|TRBJ1-2|TRBV28
TGTGCCAGCAGTTACATCAGGGGGGCGCCCGGCTACACCTTC
CASSYIRGAPGYTF
>-|-|TRBJ1-1|TRBV5-1
TGCGCCAGCAGCTTGGATTACTTGAACACTGAAGCTTTCTTT
CASSLDYLNTEAFF
>TRBD2|-|TRBJ2-3|TRBV7-3
TGTGCCAGCAGCCGAGTAGCGGGAACAAGCACAGATACGCAGTATTTT
CASSRVAGTSTDTQYF
>TRBD2|-|TRBJ2-5|TRBV28
TGTGCCAGCAGCCGCCCGCGGGGGGGACATGAGACCCAGTACTTC
CASSRPRGGHETQYF
>-|-|TRBJ2-2|TRBV19
TGTGCCAGTAGTATAGAGAGGCAAAGGGGGCTGTTTTTT
CASSIERQRGLFF
>TRBD2|-|TRBJ2-3|TRBV11-2
TGTGCCAGCAGTCGCCTAGCCAGCGGGGGGAAGGGGACAGATACGCAGTATTTT
CASSRLASGGKGTDTQYF
>-|-|TRBJ2-5|TRBV7-2
TGTGCCAGCAGCTTAGCGGTATCAGGCCCCGGGACCCAGTACTTC
CASSLAVSGPGTQYF
>-|-|TRBJ1-2|TRBV18
TGTGCCAGCTCACGAGTACTTGTCGGCTACACCTTC
CASSRVLVGYTF
>TRBD2|-|TRBJ2-1|TRBV12-5
TGTGCTAGTGGCACGACTAGCGGGGGGGTCTACAATGAGCAGTTCTTC
CASGTTSGGVYNEQFF